This entry features one T cell receptor beta chain sequence. What it recognizes is unknown. This sample is part of a study of PD-1 blockade in classical Hodgkin lymphoma. Study observations and caveats: According to reports, newly diagnosed patients had lower baseline TCR diversity than healthy donors, and relapsed/refractory patients had lower baseline TCR diversity still.

As for time point: newly diagnosed, previously untreated cHL patient sample. This table comes from immunoSEQ multiplex PCR, and its TCRdb copy is limited to in-frame clones, with some not included. The sample has fewer than 35,000 clones, roughly 90% seen once. This CDR3 region has 14 residues. The V and J ends lost 3 bases and 0 bases, in that order; junction bases with no gene match: 2. Germline V CDR1 and CDR2: SGHNT, YYREEE (reference sequence). This clonotype was obtained from a human donor with classical Hodgkin lymphoma. Specimen: peripheral blood mononuclear cells (PBMCs). V usage is TRBV5-4 and J usage is TRBJ1-1; the match to TRBD1 covers 7 bases. The CDR3 coding sequence is TGTGCCAGCAGCTCGACAGGGCTGAACACTGAAGCTTTCTTT. Its protein product is CASSSTGLNTEAFF.